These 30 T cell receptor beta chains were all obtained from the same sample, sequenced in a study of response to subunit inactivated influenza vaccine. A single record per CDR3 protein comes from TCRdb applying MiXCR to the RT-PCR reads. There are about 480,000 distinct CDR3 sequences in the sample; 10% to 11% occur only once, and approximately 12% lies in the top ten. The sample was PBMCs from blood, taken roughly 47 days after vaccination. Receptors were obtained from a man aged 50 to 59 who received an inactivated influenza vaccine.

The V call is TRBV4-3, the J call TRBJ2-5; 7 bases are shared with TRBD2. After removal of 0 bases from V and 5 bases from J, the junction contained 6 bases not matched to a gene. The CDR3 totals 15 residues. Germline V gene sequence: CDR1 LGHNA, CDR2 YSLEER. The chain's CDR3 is CASSQEAGRMETQYF. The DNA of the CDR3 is TGCGCCAGCAGCCAAGAAGCCGGGAGGATGGAGACCCAGTACTTC.

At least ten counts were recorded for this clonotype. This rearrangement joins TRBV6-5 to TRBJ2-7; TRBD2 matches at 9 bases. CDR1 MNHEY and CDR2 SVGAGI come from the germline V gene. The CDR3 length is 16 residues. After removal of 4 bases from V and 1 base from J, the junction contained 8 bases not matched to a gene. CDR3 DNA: TGTGCCAGCAGTTCCGTACTAGCGGGCAAATCCTACGAGCAGTACTTC. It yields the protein CASSSVLAGKSYEQYF.

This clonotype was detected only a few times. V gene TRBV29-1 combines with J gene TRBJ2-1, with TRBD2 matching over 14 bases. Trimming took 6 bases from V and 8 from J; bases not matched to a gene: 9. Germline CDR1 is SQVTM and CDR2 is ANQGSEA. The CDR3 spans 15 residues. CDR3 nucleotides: TGCAGCGTAGGGACTAGCGGGAGTACCCAGGATGAGCAGTTCTTC. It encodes CSVGTSGSTQDEQFF.

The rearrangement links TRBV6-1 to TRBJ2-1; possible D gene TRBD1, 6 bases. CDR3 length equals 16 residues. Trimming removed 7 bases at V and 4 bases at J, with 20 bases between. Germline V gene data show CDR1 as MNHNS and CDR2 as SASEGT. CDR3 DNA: TGTGCCAGCAACCAAAGGGACACCACAGGGTACAATGAGCAGTTCTTC. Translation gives CASNQRDTTGYNEQFF.

The CDR3 DNA sequence: TGTGCCAGCAGTTACTCGCAGGGTCTTTACAACGAGCAGTACTTC. Its protein is CASSYSQGLYNEQYF. The chain joins TRBV6-5 to TRBJ2-7; possibly TRBD1 for D (5 bases). V lost 0 bases and J 5 bases, leaving 14 bases between the germline ends. The CDR3 covers 15 residues. CDR1 and CDR2 (germline): MNHEY, SVGAGI.

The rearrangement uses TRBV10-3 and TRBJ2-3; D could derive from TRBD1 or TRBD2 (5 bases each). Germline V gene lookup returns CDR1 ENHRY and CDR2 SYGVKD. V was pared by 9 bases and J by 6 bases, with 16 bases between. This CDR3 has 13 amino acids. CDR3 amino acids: CAIRDGASDTQYF. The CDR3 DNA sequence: TGTGCCATTCGGGACGGGGCTTCGGATACGCAGTATTTT.

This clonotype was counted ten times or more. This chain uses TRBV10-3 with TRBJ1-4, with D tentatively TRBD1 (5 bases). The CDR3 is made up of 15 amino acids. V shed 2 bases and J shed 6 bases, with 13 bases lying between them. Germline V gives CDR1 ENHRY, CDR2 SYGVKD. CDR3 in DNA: TGTGCCATCAGTGAGCCGGGACTAGAGGATGAAAAACTGTTTTTT. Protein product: CAISEPGLEDEKLFF.

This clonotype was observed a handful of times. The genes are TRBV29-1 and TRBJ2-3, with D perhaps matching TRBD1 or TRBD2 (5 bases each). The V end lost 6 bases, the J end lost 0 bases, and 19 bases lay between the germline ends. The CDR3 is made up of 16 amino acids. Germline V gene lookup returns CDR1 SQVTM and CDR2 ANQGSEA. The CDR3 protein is CSVGVGWGLSTDTQYF. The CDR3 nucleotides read TGCAGCGTGGGGGTTGGGTGGGGTCTCAGCACAGATACGCAGTATTTT.

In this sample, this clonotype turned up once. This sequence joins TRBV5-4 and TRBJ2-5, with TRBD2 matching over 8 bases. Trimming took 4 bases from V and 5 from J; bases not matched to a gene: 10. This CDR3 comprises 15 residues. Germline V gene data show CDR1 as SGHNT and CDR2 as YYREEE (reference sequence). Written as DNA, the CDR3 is TGTGCCAGCAGCCAGCTTGGCGGGAGGTGGGAGACCCAGTACTTC. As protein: CASSQLGGRWETQYF.

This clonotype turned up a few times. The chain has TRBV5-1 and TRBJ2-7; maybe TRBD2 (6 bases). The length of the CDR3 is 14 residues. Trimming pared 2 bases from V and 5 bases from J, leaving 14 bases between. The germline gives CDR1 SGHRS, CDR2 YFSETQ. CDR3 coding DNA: TGCGCCAGCAGCTTAAGGGAATCGGGGGACGAGCAGTACTTC. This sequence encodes CASSLRESGDEQYF.

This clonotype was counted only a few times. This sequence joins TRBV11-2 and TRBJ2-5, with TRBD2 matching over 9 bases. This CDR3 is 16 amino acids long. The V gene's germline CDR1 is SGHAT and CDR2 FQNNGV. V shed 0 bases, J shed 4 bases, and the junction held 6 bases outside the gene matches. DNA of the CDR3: TGTGCCAGCAGCTTAGATGGGCTAGCGGGACCAGAGACCCAGTACTTC. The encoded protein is CASSLDGLAGPETQYF.

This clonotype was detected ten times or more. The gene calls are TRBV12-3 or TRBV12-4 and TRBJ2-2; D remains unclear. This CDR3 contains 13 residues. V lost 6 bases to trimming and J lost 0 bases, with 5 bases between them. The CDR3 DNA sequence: TGTGCCAGCAGGCGCACGAACACCGGGGAGCTGTTTTTT. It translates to CASRRTNTGELFF.

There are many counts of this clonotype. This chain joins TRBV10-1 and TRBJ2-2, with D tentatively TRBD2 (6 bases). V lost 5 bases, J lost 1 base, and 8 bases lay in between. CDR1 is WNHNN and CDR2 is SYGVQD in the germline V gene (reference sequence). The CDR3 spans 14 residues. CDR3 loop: CASSFSGNTGELFF. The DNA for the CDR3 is TGCGCCAGCAGTTTTAGCGGGAACACCGGGGAGCTGTTTTTT.

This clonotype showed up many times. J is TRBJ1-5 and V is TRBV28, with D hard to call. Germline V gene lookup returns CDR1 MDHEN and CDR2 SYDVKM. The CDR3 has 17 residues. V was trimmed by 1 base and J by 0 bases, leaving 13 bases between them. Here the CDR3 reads CASSLFDIFNSNQPQHF. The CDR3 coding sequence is TGTGCCAGCAGTTTATTTGACATCTTCAATAGCAATCAGCCCCAGCATTTT.

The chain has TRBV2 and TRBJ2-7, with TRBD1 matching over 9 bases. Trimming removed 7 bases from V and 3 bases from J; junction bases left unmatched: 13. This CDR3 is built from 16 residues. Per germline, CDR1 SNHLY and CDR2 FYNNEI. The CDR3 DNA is TGTGCCAGCACCCTTGCTGGGAAGGGACAGGGCTACGAGCAGTACTTC. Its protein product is CASTLAGKGQGYEQYF.

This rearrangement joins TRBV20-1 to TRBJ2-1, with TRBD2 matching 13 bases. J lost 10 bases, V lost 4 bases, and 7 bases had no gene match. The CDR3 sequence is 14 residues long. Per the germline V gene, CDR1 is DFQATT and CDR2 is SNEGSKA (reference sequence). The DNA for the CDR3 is TGCAGTGCTATACTAGCGGGGGGGCCAAAGGAGCAGTTCTTC. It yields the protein CSAILAGGPKEQFF.

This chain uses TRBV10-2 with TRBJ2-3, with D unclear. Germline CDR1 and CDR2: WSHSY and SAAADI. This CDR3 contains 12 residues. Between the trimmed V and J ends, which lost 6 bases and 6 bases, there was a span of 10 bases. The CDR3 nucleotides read TGCGCCAGCAGGGATCTTCGCGATACGCAGTATTTT. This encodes CASRDLRDTQYF.

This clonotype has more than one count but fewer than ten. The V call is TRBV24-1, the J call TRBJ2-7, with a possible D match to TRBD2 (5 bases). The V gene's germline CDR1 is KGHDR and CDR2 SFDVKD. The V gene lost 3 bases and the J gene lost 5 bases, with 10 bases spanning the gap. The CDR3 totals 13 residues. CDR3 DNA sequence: TGTGCCACCAGTGATCTAAACGGGAACGAGCAGTACTTC. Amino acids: CATSDLNGNEQYF.

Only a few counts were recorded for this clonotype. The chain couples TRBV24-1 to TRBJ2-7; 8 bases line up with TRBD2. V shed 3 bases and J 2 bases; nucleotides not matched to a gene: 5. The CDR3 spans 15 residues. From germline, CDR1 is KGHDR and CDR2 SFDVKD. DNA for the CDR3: TGTGCCACCAGTGATGTTAGCGGGACGCCCTACGAGCAGTACTTC. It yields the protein CATSDVSGTPYEQYF.

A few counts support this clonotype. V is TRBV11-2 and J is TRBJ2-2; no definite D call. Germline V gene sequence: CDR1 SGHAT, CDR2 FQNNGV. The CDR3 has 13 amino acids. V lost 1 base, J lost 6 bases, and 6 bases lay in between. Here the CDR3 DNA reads TGTGCCAGCAGCTTAGGGGTTTCCGGGGAGCTGTTTTTT. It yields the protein CASSLGVSGELFF.

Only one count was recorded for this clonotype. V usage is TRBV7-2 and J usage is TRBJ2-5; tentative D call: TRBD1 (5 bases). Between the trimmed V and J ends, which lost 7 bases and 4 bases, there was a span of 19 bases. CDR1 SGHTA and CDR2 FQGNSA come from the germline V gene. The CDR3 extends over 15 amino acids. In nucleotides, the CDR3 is TGTGCCAGCACCCGACTCAGGGTTGTGGGAGAGACCCAGTACTTC. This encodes CASTRLRVVGETQYF.

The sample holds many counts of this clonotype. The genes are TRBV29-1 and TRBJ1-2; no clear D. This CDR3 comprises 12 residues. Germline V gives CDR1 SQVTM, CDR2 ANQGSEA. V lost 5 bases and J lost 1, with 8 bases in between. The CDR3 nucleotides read TGCAGCGTTACAGAGCTTAACTATGGCTACACCTTC. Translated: CSVTELNYGYTF.

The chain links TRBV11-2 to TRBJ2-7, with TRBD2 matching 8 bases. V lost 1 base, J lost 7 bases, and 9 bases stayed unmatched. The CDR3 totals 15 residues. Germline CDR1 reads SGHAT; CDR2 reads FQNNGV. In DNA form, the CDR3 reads TGTGCCAGCAGCTTAGTTAGCGGGAAAACGGGGGAGCAGTACTTC. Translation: CASSLVSGKTGEQYF.

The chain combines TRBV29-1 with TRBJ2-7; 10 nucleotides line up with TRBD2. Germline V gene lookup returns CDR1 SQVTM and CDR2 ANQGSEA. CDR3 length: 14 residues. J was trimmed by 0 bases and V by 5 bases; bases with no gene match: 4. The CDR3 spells CSVSSGRNSYEQYF. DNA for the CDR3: TGCAGCGTTAGTAGCGGGAGGAACTCCTACGAGCAGTACTTC.

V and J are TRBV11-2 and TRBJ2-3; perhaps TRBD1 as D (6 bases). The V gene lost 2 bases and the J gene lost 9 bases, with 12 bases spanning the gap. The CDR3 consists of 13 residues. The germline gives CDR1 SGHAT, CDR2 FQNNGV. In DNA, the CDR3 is TGTGCCAGCAGCTTACCTGGACAGAACACGCAGTATTTT. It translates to CASSLPGQNTQYF.

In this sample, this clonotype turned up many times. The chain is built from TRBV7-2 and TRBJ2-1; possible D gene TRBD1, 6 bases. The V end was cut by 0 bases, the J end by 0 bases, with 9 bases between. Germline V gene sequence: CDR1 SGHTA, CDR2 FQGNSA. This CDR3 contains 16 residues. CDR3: CASSLAGALSYNEQFF. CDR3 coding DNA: TGTGCCAGCAGCTTAGCGGGGGCCCTCTCCTACAATGAGCAGTTCTTC. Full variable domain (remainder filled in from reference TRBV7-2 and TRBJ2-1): GAGVSQSPSNKVTEKGKDVELRCDPISGHTALYWYRQSLGQGLEFLIYFQGNSAPDKSGLPSDRFSAERTGGSVSTLTIQRTQQEDSAVYLCASSLAGALSYNEQFFGPGTRLTVL.

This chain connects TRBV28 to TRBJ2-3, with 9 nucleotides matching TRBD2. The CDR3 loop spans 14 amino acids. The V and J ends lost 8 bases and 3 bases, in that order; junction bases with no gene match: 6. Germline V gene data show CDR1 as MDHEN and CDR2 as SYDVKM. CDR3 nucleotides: TGTGCCAGCCCCCCTAGCGGGAATACAGATACGCAGTATTTT. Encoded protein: CASPPSGNTDTQYF. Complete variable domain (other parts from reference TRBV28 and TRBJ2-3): DVKVTQSSRYLVKRTGEKVFLECVQDMDHENMFWYRQDPGLGLRLIYFSYDVKMKEKGDIPEGYSVSREKKERFSLILESASTNQTSMYLCASPPSGNTDTQYFGPGTRLTVL.

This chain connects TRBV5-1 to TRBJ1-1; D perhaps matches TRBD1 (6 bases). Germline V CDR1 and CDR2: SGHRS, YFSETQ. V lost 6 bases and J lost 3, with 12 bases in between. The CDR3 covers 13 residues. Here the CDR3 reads CASKWEGDTEAFF. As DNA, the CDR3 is TGCGCCAGCAAATGGGAGGGGGACACTGAAGCTTTCTTT.

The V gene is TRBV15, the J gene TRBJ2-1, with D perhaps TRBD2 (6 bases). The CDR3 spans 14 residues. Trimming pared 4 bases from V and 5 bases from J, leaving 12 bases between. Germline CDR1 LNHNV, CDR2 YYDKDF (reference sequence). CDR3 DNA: TGTGCCACCAGCATCGGGAGAAACCACAATGAGCAGTTCTTC. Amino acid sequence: CATSIGRNHNEQFF.

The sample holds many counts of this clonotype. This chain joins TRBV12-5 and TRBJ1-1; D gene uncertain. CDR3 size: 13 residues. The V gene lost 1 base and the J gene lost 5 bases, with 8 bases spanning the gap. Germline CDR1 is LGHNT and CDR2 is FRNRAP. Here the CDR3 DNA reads TGTGCTAGTGGTTTGGAGAGAATGACTGAAGCTTTCTTT. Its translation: CASGLERMTEAFF.